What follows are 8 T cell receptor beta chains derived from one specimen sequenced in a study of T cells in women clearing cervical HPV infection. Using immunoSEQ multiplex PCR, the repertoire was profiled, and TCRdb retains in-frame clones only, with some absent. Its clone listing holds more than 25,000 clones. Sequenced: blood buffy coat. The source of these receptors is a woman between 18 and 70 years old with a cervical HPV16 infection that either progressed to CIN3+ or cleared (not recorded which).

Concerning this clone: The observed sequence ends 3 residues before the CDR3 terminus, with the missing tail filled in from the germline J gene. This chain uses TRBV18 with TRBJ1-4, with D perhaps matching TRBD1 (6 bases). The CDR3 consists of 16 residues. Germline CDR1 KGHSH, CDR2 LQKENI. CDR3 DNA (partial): TGTGCCAGCTCACCCCCCCTCGTCGGGGGGGCTTCACCA. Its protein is CASSPPLVGGASP. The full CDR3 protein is CASSPPLVGGASPLFF.

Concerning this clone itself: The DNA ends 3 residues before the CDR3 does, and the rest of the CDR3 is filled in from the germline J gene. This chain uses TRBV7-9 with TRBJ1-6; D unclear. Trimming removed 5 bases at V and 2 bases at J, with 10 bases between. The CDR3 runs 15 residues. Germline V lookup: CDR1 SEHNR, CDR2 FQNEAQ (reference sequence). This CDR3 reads CASSQTGAYNSPLHF. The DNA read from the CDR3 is TGTGCCAGCAGCCAAACCGGGGCCTATAATTCACCC.

CDR3 amino acids: CATTQGMSYEQYF. The sequenced part of the CDR3 DNA is TGTGCCACTACCCAGGGAATGTCCTACGAG. The chain recombines TRBV5-6 with TRBJ2-7; D is perhaps TRBD1 (5 bases). The sequence runs out 3 residues before the end of the CDR3; the remainder is reconstructed from the germline J gene. CDR1 and CDR2 from the germline V gene are SGHDT and YYEEEE. V dropped 9 bases and J dropped 1 base, with 14 bases sitting between them. The CDR3 consists of 13 residues.

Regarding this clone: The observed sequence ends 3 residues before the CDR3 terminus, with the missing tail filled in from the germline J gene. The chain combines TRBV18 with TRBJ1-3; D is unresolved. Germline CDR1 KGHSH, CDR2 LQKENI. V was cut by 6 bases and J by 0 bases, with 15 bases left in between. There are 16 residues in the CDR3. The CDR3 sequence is CASSQRGLSSGNTIYF. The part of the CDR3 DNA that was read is TGTGCCAGCTCCCAACGGGGTCTGAGCTCTGGAAACACC.

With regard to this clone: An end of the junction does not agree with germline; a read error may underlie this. This chain's CDR3 is CASSQGPQETQYF. Incomplete CDR3 DNA: TGCGCCAGCAGCCAGGGGCCGCAAGAGACC. The gene calls are TRBV4-2 and TRBJ2-5; D is possibly TRBD1 (6 bases). The CDR3 end lies 3 residues beyond the end of the read and is filled in from the germline J gene. The CDR3 extends over 13 amino acids. Per germline, CDR1 LGHNA and CDR2 YNFKEQ.

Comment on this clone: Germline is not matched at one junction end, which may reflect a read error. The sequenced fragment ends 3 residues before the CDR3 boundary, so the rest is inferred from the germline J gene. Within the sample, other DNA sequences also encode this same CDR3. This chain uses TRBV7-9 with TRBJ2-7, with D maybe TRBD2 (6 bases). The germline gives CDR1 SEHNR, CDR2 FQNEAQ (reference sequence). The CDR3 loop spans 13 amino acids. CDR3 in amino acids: CSSSSDYAYEQYF. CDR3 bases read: TGTTCCAGCAGTTCGGACTACGCCTACGAG.

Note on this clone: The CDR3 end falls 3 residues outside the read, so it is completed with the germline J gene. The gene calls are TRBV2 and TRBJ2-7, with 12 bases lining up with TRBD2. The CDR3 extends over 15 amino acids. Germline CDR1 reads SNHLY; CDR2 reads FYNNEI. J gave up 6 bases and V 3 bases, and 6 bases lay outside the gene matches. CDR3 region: CASSETSGGYGEQYF. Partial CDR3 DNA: TGTGCCAGCAGTGAGACTAGCGGGGGTTATGGCGAG.

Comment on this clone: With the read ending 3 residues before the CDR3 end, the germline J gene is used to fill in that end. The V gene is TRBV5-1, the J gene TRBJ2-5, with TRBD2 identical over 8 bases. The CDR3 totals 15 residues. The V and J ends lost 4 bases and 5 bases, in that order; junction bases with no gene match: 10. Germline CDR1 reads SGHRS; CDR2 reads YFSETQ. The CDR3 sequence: CASSRTGGPEETQYF. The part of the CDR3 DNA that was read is TGCGCCAGCAGCCGGACGGGGGGGCCGGAGGAGACC.